This TCR beta chain was sequenced during a study of shared clonotypes between healthy human individuals. Study observations and caveats: Clonotypes that were shared across four donors made up 4% to 6% of naive CD4 clonotypes.

Germline CDR1 and CDR2: MNHNY and SVGAGI (reference sequence). V dropped 5 bases and J dropped 0 bases, with 7 bases sitting between them. CDR3 length: 14 amino acids. The authors split each subset's genomic DNA evenly across several immunoSEQ plates. TCRdb's copy holds only in-frame clones and misses some; the assay was immunoSEQ multiplex PCR. Here the sample spans 2 million to 3 million clones, 90% to 95% being singletons. The sample holds one count of this clone. Its matching antigen is unknown. The source material was naive CD4+ T cells from PBMCs. Subset here: CD45RA+ positively selected. This sequence originates from a man younger than 30 in good health. Some clones in this sample may be carry-over from other donors' samples. V and J are TRBV6-6 and TRBJ2-2; D perhaps matches TRBD1 (5 bases). The CDR3 reads CASSKQANTGELFF. CDR3 bases: TGTGCCAGCAGTAAACAGGCGAACACCGGGGAGCTGTTTTTT.